The rows below give T cell receptor beta chains drawn from one sample of a study of blood T cell repertoires in COVID-19. TCRdb keeps only in-frame clones here, not all; method: immunoSEQ multiplex PCR. The table shows 15,000 to 20,000 clones, with nearly 90% occurring only once. The sample comprised peripheral blood. These receptors came from a man aged 55 to 70 with active COVID-19. The CDR3 runs from the conserved cysteine through the conserved F or W. The order of the fields is J gene, clone size, D gene, V gene, CDR3 length, CDR3 protein, CDR3 DNA. A D gene is named only where the DNA matches it firmly. Size is stated for part of the rows, as once, few or many counts, or as a class when the clone is expanded.

TRBJ2-5 | . | . | TRBV5-1 | 14 | CASSFNGPEETQYF | TGCGCCAGCAGCTTTAATGGGCCCGAAGAGACCCAGTACTTC
TRBJ2-1 | . | TRBD1 | TRBV11-3 | 15 | CASSLVGKSGQGKFF | TGTGCCAGCAGCTTAGTAGGCAAATCCGGACAGGGGAAGTTCTTC
TRBJ2-7 | few | TRBD2 | TRBV7-3 | 14 | CASSLTASGYEQYF | TGTGCCAGCAGCTTAACCGCTAGCGGCTACGAGCAGTACTTC
TRBJ2-3 | . | TRBD1 | TRBV7-9 | 12 | CAGTGGTDTQYF | TGTGCCGGTACAGGGGGCACAGATACGCAGTATTTT
TRBJ2-5 | . | . | TRBV9 | 16 | CASSVAIREGDETQYF | TGTGCCAGCAGCGTAGCTATCAGGGAGGGGGACGAGACCCAGTACTTC
TRBJ2-2 | . | TRBD2 | TRBV11-2 | 15 | CASRSSGVSTGELFF | TGTGCCAGCAGATCGAGCGGGGTTTCCACCGGGGAGCTGTTTTTT
TRBJ2-5 | . | TRBD2 | TRBV7-8 | 15 | CASSLDSGGSRSQYF | TGTGCCAGCAGCTTAGATAGCGGCGGGAGCCGTTCCCAGTACTTC
TRBJ2-3 | . | TRBD2 | TRBV5-5 | 16 | CASSKLAGLGTDTQYF | TGTGCCAGCAGCAAACTAGCGGGTTTGGGCACAGATACGCAGTATTTT
TRBJ2-5 | once | TRBD2 | TRBV9 | 21 | CASSQPARIGTSGFRQETQYF | TGTGCCAGCAGCCAGCCGGCAAGAATCGGGACTAGCGGGTTCCGGCAAGAGACCCAGTACTTC
TRBJ1-5 | . | . | TRBV18 | 14 | CASSPSDGHQPQHF | TGTGCCAGCTCACCAAGTGATGGGCATCAGCCCCAGCATTTT
TRBJ1-1 | once | TRBD1 | TRBV7-2 | 16 | CASSLRGTGPGGEAFF | TGTGCCAGCAGCTTAAGGGGGACGGGCCCAGGGGGTGAAGCTTTCTTT
TRBJ1-5 | few | . | TRBV19 | 13 | CASSLNSNQPQHF | TGTGCCAGTAGCCTTAATAGCAATCAGCCCCAGCATTTT
TRBJ1-4 | . | TRBD1 | TRBV6-5 | 15 | CASSLRDSTTEKLFF | TGTGCCAGCAGTCTCAGGGACAGCACGACGGAAAAACTGTTTTTT
TRBJ2-7 | . | . | TRBV18 | 14 | CASSPREGRSEQYF | TGTGCCAGCTCACCCCGAGAGGGAAGGAGCGAGCAGTACTTC
TRBJ1-3 | . | . | TRBV5-4 | 13 | CASSLGRGNTIYF | TGTGCCAGCAGCTTGGGTAGGGGGAACACCATATATTTT
TRBJ2-7 | . | . | TRBV18 | 14 | CASSPPSGFDEQYF | TGTGCCAGCTCACCACCGTCTGGCTTCGACGAGCAGTACTTC
TRBJ2-7 | . | TRBD1 | TRBV5-1 | 18 | CASSLLSAGQGRGREQYF | TGCGCCAGCAGCTTGCTTAGTGCAGGACAGGGCCGGGGCCGGGAGCAGTACTTC
TRBJ2-1 | . | . | TRBV7-2 | 18 | CASSLDGRLVDRVNEQFF | TGTGCCAGCAGCTTAGACGGCCGACTAGTTGATCGGGTCAATGAGCAGTTCTTC
TRBJ1-2 | . | TRBD1 | TRBV24-1 | 15 | CATSDENRGNYGYTF | TGTGCCACCAGTGATGAAAACAGGGGTAACTATGGCTACACCTTC
TRBJ1-2 | . | TRBD1 | TRBV11-2 | 17 | CASSLRAGGGFNYGYTF | TGTGCCAGCAGCTTAAGGGCAGGGGGCGGATTTAACTATGGCTACACCTTC
TRBJ2-3 | . | . | TRBV12-3/TRBV12-4 | 12 | CASSATVDTQYF | TGTGCCAGCAGTGCAACAGTAGATACGCAGTATTTT
TRBJ1-3 | . | . | TRBV30 | 12 | CAWSIGGNTIYF | TGTGCCTGGAGTATTGGGGGGAACACCATATATTTT
TRBJ1-5 | . | TRBD1 | TRBV27 | 16 | CASSHSKGAFGQPQHF | TGTGCCAGCAGTCACTCAAAGGGGGCGTTTGGTCAGCCCCAGCATTTT
TRBJ2-2 | few | TRBD2 | TRBV3-1/TRBV3-2 | 16 | CASSQRLASGRRELFF | TGTGCCAGCAGCCAAAGGTTGGCTAGCGGGCGTCGGGAGCTGTTTTTT
TRBJ1-2 | . | TRBD1 | TRBV9 | 15 | CASSTRQGALRGYTF | TGTGCCAGCAGCACGAGACAGGGGGCGCTTCGGGGCTACACCTTC
TRBJ2-7 | . | . | TRBV7-9 | 15 | CASSQGLKPGYEQYF | TGTGCCAGCAGTCAAGGTCTAAAACCGGGCTACGAGCAGTACTTC
TRBJ2-5 | . | . | TRBV1 | 15 | CTSRQTSGPTETQYF | TGCACCAGCAGACAGACTAGCGGGCCGACAGAGACCCAGTACTTC
TRBJ2-7 | . | TRBD2 | TRBV5-1 | 16 | CASSLGYRTSGNEQYF | TGCGCCAGCAGCTTGGGTTACCGGACTAGCGGGAACGAGCAGTACTTC
TRBJ1-2 | few | TRBD1 | TRBV19 | 13 | CASSRQGDYGYTF | TGTGCCAGTAGTCGTCAGGGGGACTATGGCTACACCTTC
TRBJ1-6 | . | TRBD1 | TRBV18 | 15 | CASSPPTGDGSPLHF | TGTGCCAGCTCACCACCTACAGGGGATGGCTCACCCCTCCACTTT
TRBJ2-3 | . | TRBD2 | TRBV14 | 17 | CASSFGRLAGITDTQYF | TGTGCCAGCAGCTTTGGAAGACTAGCGGGGATCACAGATACGCAGTATTTT
TRBJ2-1 | . | . | TRBV6-5 | 15 | CASRVGGATYNEQFF | TGTGCCAGCAGGGTGGGGGGGGCCACCTACAATGAGCAGTTCTTC
TRBJ2-5 | . | . | TRBV7-9 | 15 | CASSVMAGYQETQYF | TGTGCCAGCAGCGTTATGGCAGGGTACCAAGAGACCCAGTACTTC
TRBJ1-1 | . | . | TRBV28 | 12 | CASSTSQPGAFF | TGTGCCAGCAGCACATCACAACCTGGAGCTTTCTTT
TRBJ1-1 | . | . | TRBV6-2/TRBV6-3 | 14 | CASSYGGVGTEAFF | TGTGCCAGCAGTTACGGGGGGGTGGGCACTGAAGCTTTCTTT
TRBJ1-1 | . | . | TRBV14 | 12 | CASSQGRGEAFF | TGTGCCAGCAGCCAAGGCAGGGGTGAAGCTTTCTTT
TRBJ2-7 | . | TRBD1 | TRBV5-4 | 15 | CASSLRTGGSYEQYF | TGTGCCAGCAGCTTGAGGACAGGGGGGAGTTACGAGCAGTACTTC
TRBJ2-1 | . | . | TRBV29-1 | 14 | CSVAYGASYNEQFF | TGCAGCGTTGCGTATGGGGCCAGCTACAATGAGCAGTTCTTC
TRBJ2-2 | . | . | TRBV18 | 15 | CASSPLSVGTGELFF | TGTGCCAGCTCACCATTATCCGTCGGCACCGGGGAGCTGTTTTTT
TRBJ2-7 | . | . | TRBV4-3 | 16 | CASSHLLGGTPYEQYF | TGCGCCAGCAGCCACTTATTAGGTGGGACACCTTACGAGCAGTACTTC
TRBJ1-6 | . | . | TRBV11-2 | 16 | CASSVTGDLYNSPLHF | TGTGCCAGCAGCGTAACAGGTGATCTCTATAATTCACCCCTCCACTTT
TRBJ2-2 | . | . | TRBV19 | 12 | CASSMGGGELFF | TGTGCCAGTAGTATGGGGGGCGGGGAGCTGTTTTTT
TRBJ1-1 | . | TRBD1 | TRBV7-3 | 15 | CASSLTGTGVTEAFF | TGTGCCAGCAGCTTAACGGGTACAGGGGTAACTGAAGCTTTCTTT
TRBJ2-2 | . | . | TRBV9 | 16 | CASSVADGLYTGELFF | TGTGCCAGCAGCGTAGCTGATGGACTCTACACCGGGGAGCTGTTTTTT
TRBJ2-5 | . | TRBD2 | TRBV9 | 17 | CASSVGTSGGAPETQYF | TGTGCCAGCAGCGTAGGGACTAGCGGGGGGGCCCCCGAGACCCAGTACTTC
TRBJ2-5 | . | TRBD2 | TRBV30 | 13 | CAWSGGGEKTQYF | TGTGCCTGGAGTGGCGGGGGGGAAAAGACCCAGTACTTC
TRBJ2-1 | . | TRBD2 | TRBV5-6 | 15 | CASSPSSGGGYEQFF | TGTGCCAGCAGCCCCTCTAGCGGGGGTGGCTATGAGCAGTTCTTC
TRBJ2-3 | . | TRBD1 | TRBV11-2 | 14 | CASFGDRGTDTQYF | TGTGCCAGCTTTGGGGACAGGGGCACAGATACGCAGTATTTT
TRBJ2-7 | . | . | TRBV28 | 13 | CASVSPGGAEQYF | TGTGCCAGCGTAAGTCCGGGGGGCGCCGAGCAGTACTTC
TRBJ2-7 | few | TRBD1 | TRBV20-1 | 15 | CSASESGTATTNQYF | TGCAGTGCTAGTGAATCCGGGACAGCTACTACGAATCAGTACTTC
TRBJ2-5 | . | TRBD2 | TRBV3-1/TRBV3-2 | 15 | CASSPGTRIRETQYF | TGTGCCAGCAGCCCGGGGACTAGAATTCGAGAGACCCAGTACTTC
TRBJ1-6 | . | TRBD1 | TRBV2 | 12 | CAGDRGNSPLHF | TGTGCCGGGGACAGGGGGAATTCACCCCTCCACTTT
TRBJ1-1 | . | . | TRBV12-3/TRBV12-4 | 13 | CASSLDRSTEAFF | TGTGCCAGCAGTTTGGACAGATCCACTGAAGCTTTCTTT
TRBJ2-7 | . | . | TRBV7-9 | 17 | CASSSFLREGLTYEQYF | TGTGCCAGCAGCTCTTTCCTCAGGGAAGGCCTTACCTACGAGCAGTACTTC
TRBJ2-1 | . | TRBD2 | TRBV2 | 21 | CASSEALFLTSGTDSYNEQFF | TGTGCCAGCAGTGAAGCGCTTTTCTTAACTAGCGGGACGGACTCCTACAATGAGCAGTTCTTC
TRBJ2-7 | . | TRBD2 | TRBV18 | 16 | CASSPPQVRGGDEQYF | TGTGCCAGCTCACCACCTCAGGTCCGGGGAGGGGACGAGCAGTACTTC